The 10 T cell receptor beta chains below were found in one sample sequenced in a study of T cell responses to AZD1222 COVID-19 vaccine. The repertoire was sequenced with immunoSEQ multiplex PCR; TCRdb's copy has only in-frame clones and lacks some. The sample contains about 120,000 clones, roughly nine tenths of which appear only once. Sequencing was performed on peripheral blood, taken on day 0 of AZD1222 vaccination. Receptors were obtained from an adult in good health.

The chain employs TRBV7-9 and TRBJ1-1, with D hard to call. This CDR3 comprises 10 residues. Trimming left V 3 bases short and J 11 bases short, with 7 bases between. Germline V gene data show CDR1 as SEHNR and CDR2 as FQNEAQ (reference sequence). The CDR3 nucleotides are TGTGCCAGCAGCTTGGTGGGGGCTTTCTTT. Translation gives CASSLVGAFF.

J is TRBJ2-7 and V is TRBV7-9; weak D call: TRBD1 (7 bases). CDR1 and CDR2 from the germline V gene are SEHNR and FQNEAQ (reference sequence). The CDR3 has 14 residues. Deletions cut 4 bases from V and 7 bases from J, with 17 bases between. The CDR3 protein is CASSYLGGAGEQYF. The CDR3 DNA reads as TGTGCCAGCAGCTACCTAGGGGGCGCGGGGGAGCAGTACTTC.

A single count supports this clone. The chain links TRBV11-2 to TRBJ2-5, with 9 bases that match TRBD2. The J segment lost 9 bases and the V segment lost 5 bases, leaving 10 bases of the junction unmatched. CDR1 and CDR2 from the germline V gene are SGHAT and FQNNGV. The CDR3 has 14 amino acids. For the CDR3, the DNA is TGTGCCAGCAGCGCTGGGACTAGCTTCCTGTCCCAGTACTTC. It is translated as CASSAGTSFLSQYF.

The CDR3 region has the DNA TGTGCCAGCAGCTTAGGACGGTGGACTGAAGCTTTCTTT. Its protein is CASSLGRWTEAFF. This rearrangement joins TRBV7-3 to TRBJ1-1; D is unresolved. V was cut by 2 bases and J by 5 bases, with 9 bases left in between. The CDR3 has 13 residues. Germline CDR1 reads SGHTA; CDR2 reads FQGTGA.

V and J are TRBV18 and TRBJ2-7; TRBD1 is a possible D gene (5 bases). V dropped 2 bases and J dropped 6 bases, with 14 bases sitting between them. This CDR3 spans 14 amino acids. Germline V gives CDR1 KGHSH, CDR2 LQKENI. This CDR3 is CASSPGADLGEQYF. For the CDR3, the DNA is TGTGCCAGCTCACCAGGGGCTGACCTTGGCGAGCAGTACTTC.

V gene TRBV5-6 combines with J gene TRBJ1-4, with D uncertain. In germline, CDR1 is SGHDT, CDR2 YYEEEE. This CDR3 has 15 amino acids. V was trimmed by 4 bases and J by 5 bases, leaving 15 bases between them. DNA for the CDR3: TGTGCCAGCAGCCCCACTCCCGGTCCGAATGAAAAACTGTTTTTT. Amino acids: CASSPTPGPNEKLFF.

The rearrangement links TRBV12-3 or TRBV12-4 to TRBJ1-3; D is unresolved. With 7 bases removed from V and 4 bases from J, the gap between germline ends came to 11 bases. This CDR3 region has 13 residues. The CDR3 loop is CASTPLVGNTIYF. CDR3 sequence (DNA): TGTGCCAGCACCCCTTTGGTAGGAAACACCATATATTTT.

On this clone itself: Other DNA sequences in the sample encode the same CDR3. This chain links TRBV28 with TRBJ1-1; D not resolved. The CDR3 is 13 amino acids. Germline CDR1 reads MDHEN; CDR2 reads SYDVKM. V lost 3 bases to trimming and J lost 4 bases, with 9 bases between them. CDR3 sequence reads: CASSLRVPTEAFF. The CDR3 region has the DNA TGTGCCAGCAGTTTGAGGGTGCCCACTGAAGCTTTCTTT.

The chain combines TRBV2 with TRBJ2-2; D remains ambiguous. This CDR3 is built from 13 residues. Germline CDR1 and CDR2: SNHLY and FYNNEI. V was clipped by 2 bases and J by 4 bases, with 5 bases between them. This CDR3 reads CASSEQITGELFF. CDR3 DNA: TGTGCCAGCAGTGAACAGATCACCGGGGAGCTGTTTTTT.

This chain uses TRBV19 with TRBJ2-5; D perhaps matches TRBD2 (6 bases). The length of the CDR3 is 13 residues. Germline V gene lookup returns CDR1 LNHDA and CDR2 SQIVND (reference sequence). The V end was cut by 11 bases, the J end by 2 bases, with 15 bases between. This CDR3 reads CAGTQGAQETQYF. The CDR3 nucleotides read TGTGCCGGGACTCAGGGAGCTCAAGAGACCCAGTACTTC.